The 10 T cell receptor beta chains below come from one sample, sequenced in a study of blood T cell repertoires in COVID-19. Repertoires were generated with immunoSEQ multiplex PCR, while TCRdb's copy carries only in-frame clones and drops some. The sample yields about 190,000 clones, about 86% seen once. Sequencing used peripheral blood. These receptors were obtained from a man aged 25-45 years with active or convalescent COVID-19.

In this sample, this clone turned up a few times. V and J are TRBV19 and TRBJ2-1; D may be TRBD1 (6 bases). The CDR3 is 15 residues long. Germline V gives CDR1 LNHDA, CDR2 SQIVND (reference sequence). The germline V and J ends were trimmed by 3 bases and 4 bases, with 13 bases remaining between them. CDR3 amino acids: CASSIGAGEYNEQFF. Written as DNA, the CDR3 is TGTGCCAGTAGTATTGGGGCAGGGGAGTACAATGAGCAGTTCTTC.

V gene TRBV30 combines with J gene TRBJ2-5; D unresolved. Germline V gene lookup returns CDR1 GTSNPN and CDR2 SVGIG (reference sequence). V was trimmed by 0 bases and J by 4 bases, leaving 15 bases between them. This CDR3 has 15 amino acids. This CDR3 is CAWSVSLARGETQYF. The CDR3 DNA sequence: TGTGCCTGGAGTGTATCGTTAGCCAGAGGAGAGACCCAGTACTTC.

The chain joins TRBV15 to TRBJ2-5, with TRBD1 matching over 7 bases. CDR3 length: 16 residues. CDR1 and CDR2 (germline): LNHNV, YYDKDF (reference sequence). Losses at the gene ends were 2 bases for V and 7 bases for J; bases not matched to a gene: 13. The chain's CDR3 is CATSRPSDRHEPTQYF. As DNA, the CDR3 is TGTGCCACCAGCAGACCCTCGGACAGGCACGAACCGACCCAGTACTTC.

This chain links TRBV3-1 (or the pseudogene TRBV3-2) with TRBJ2-3; 7 nucleotides match TRBD2. V trimming: 4 bases; J trimming: 2 bases; junction bases outside the gene matches: 6. The germline V gene encodes CDR1 LGHDT and CDR2 YNNKEL (reference sequence). The CDR3 length is 15 residues. Here the CDR3 DNA reads TGTGCCAGCAGCCTATTCGGGAGGCCCACAGATACGCAGTATTTT. It encodes CASSLFGRPTDTQYF.

The chain links TRBV3-1 (or the pseudogene TRBV3-2) to TRBJ2-2; TRBD2 agrees at 14 bases. The germline V gene has CDR1 LGHDT and CDR2 YNNKEL (reference sequence). The CDR3 runs 19 residues. After removal of 6 bases from V and 3 bases from J, the junction contained 12 bases not matched to a gene. The CDR3 DNA reads as TGTGCCAGCAGTCCCTTGCTTCGACTAGCGGGGGGGCACACCGGGGAGCTGTTTTTT. As protein: CASSPLLRLAGGHTGELFF.

The chain links TRBV6-5 to TRBJ2-7; TRBD2 agrees at 12 bases. This CDR3 is built from 15 residues. CDR1 MNHEY and CDR2 SVGAGI come from the germline V gene. Trimming at V came to 0 bases and at J to 3 bases, leaving 0 bases not matched to a gene. CDR3 amino acids: CASSYSTSGSYEQYF. CDR3 nucleotides: TGTGCCAGCAGTTACTCGACTAGCGGGAGCTACGAGCAGTACTTC.

This clone was detected only a few times. The V gene is TRBV4-1, the J gene TRBJ1-2, with D uncertain. Trimming left V 8 bases short and J 4 bases short, with 20 bases between. The CDR3 spans 15 residues. Germline CDR1 is MGHRA and CDR2 is YSYEKL. CDR3 region: CASAGVLLEGYGYTF. The CDR3 DNA reads TGCGCCAGCGCGGGTGTATTGCTCGAGGGCTATGGCTACACCTTC.

J is TRBJ2-4 and V is TRBV5-5, with TRBD1 matching 11 bases. Germline-derived CDR1 and CDR2 are SGHKS and YYEKEE (reference sequence). This CDR3 region has 20 residues. J was trimmed by 1 base and V by 3 bases; bases with no gene match: 15. This chain's CDR3 is CASSSPGGTGGTTAKNIQYF. In nucleotides, the CDR3 is TGTGCCAGCAGCTCCCCCGGGGGGACAGGGGGAACTACCGCCAAAAACATTCAGTACTTC.

J is TRBJ1-5 and V is TRBV19; 9 nucleotides agree with TRBD1. Looked up from germline, CDR1 is LNHDA and CDR2 is SQIVND (reference sequence). V lost 6 bases, J lost 2 bases, and 8 bases stayed unmatched. This CDR3 has 16 residues. The CDR3 bases are TGTGCCAGTAGGTCTCACAGGGGGCGCGGCAATCAGCCCCAGCATTTT. This gives the protein CASRSHRGRGNQPQHF.

The DNA of the CDR3 is TGTGCCAGCAGCGGGACAGGGGTTAGGGAAAAACTGTTTTTT. Translated, it gives CASSGTGVREKLFF. The V call is TRBV11-2, the J call TRBJ1-4; 10 bases map to TRBD1. In germline, CDR1 is SGHAT, CDR2 FQNNGV. Trimming cost V 5 bases and J 8 bases; bases outside gene matches: 5. The CDR3 consists of 14 residues. The complete variable domain, with remaining parts taken from reference TRBV11-2 and TRBJ1-4, reads EAGVAQSPRYKIIEKRQSVAFWCNPISGHATLYWYQQILGQGPKLLIQFQNNGVVDDSQLPKDRFSAERLKGVDSTLKIQPAKLEDSAVYLCASSGTGVREKLFFGSGTQLSVL.